The 14 T cell receptor beta chains listed next were all sequenced from one sample in a study of blood T cell repertoires in COVID-19. Using immunoSEQ multiplex PCR, the repertoire was profiled, and TCRdb retains in-frame clones only, with some absent. The table has approximately 130,000 clones, 75% to 90% seen once. The sequenced material came from peripheral blood. Receptor source: a human donor in a cohort sampled during active COVID-19.

V usage is TRBV19 and J usage is TRBJ1-4; possibly TRBD1 for D (6 bases). CDR1 is LNHDA and CDR2 is SQIVND in the germline V gene (reference sequence). Trimming took off 7 bases at V and 5 bases at J, with 11 bases between the two ends. This CDR3 spans 13 amino acids. The CDR3 sequence: CASKGDWNEKLFF. For the CDR3, the DNA is TGTGCCAGTAAGGGGGATTGGAATGAAAAACTGTTTTTT. The complete variable domain, with remaining parts taken from reference TRBV19 and TRBJ1-4, reads DGGITQSPKYLFRKEGQNVTLSCEQNLNHDAMYWYRQDPGQGLRLIYYSQIVNDFQKGDIAEGYSVSREKKESFPLTVTSAQKNPTAFYLCASKGDWNEKLFFGSGTQLSVL.

The J gene is TRBJ2-6, the V gene TRBV7-2, with 10 bases identical to TRBD1. V trimming: 5 bases; J trimming: 4 bases; junction bases outside the gene matches: 8. This CDR3 is built from 17 residues. Germline CDR1 SGHTA, CDR2 FQGNSA. The CDR3 nucleotides are TGTGCCAGCAGCACGAGACAGGGGGCGCCCGGGGCCAACGTCCTGACTTTC. Its translation: CASSTRQGAPGANVLTF.

The chain has TRBV24-1 and TRBJ1-1; D might be TRBD1 (6 bases). V dropped 10 bases and J dropped 5 bases, with 22 bases sitting between them. CDR3 length: 15 amino acids. CDR1 and CDR2 from the germline V gene are KGHDR and SFDVKD. CDR3 sequence: CATTTGTSWGTEAFF. In DNA form, the CDR3 reads TGTGCCACAACCACCGGGACATCTTGGGGTACTGAAGCTTTCTTT.

This clone appeared a single time. The chain links TRBV27 to TRBJ1-5, with TRBD1 matching over 9 bases. Trimming took 6 bases from V and 4 from J; bases not matched to a gene: 1. This CDR3 region has 13 residues. CDR1 is MNHEY, CDR2 SMNVEV, per germline (reference sequence). This CDR3 is CASRGTGNQPQHF. The CDR3 nucleotides read TGTGCCAGCAGGGGGACAGGGAATCAGCCCCAGCATTTT.

The chain couples TRBV28 to TRBJ2-4, with D possibly being TRBD2 (6 bases). This CDR3 contains 13 residues. Germline V gene lookup returns CDR1 MDHEN and CDR2 SYDVKM. The V end lost 10 bases, the J end lost 3 bases, and 13 bases lay between the germline ends. The CDR3 is CATRLGGKNIQYF. CDR3 coding DNA: TGTGCCACCAGACTCGGGGGCAAAAACATTCAGTACTTC.

The chain carries TRBV3-1 (or the pseudogene TRBV3-2) and TRBJ1-2; no firm D call. V was shortened by 2 bases and J by 3 bases, with 10 bases between the two germline ends. This CDR3 spans 14 amino acids. Germline assignment: CDR1 LGHDT and CDR2 YNNKEL (reference sequence). CDR3 in amino acids: CASSQRQTYYGYTF. The DNA of the CDR3 is TGTGCCAGCAGCCAAAGACAAACTTACTATGGCTACACCTTC.

The chain employs TRBV7-2 and TRBJ2-5; 8 nucleotides match TRBD2. This CDR3 has 16 residues. Per the germline V gene, CDR1 is SGHTA and CDR2 is FQGNSA. V shed 3 bases, J shed 3 bases, and the junction held 9 bases outside the gene matches. DNA for the CDR3: TGTGCCAGCAGCTTTAGCAGGCGGCGGGGGGAAGAGACCCAGTACTTC. It codes for CASSFSRRRGEETQYF.

The CDR3, as DNA: TGTGCCAGCAGTGCGGGGAGCGGGGGGCTGGGCACAGATACGCAGTATTTT. Translation: CASSAGSGGLGTDTQYF. The chain combines TRBV6-1 with TRBJ2-3; TRBD2 agrees at 9 bases. V lost 4 bases, J lost 1 base, and 9 bases stayed unmatched. The CDR3 has 17 residues. Germline-derived CDR1 and CDR2 are MNHNS and SASEGT.

Only a few counts were recorded for this clone. The J gene is TRBJ1-5, the V gene TRBV4-3; D gene ambiguous. CDR3 length equals 15 residues. Trimming cost V 0 bases and J 6 bases, with 12 bases left between them. Germline CDR1 LGHNA, CDR2 YSLEER. CDR3 loop: CASSQDPGSGQPQHF. The CDR3 bases are TGCGCCAGCAGCCAAGACCCGGGATCGGGTCAGCCCCAGCATTTT.

This chain uses TRBV30 with TRBJ1-1; D unresolved. The CDR3 is 13 amino acids. CDR1 and CDR2 from the germline V gene are GTSNPN and SVGIG (reference sequence). Trimming took 0 bases from V and 5 from J, leaving 10 bases between them. The CDR3 nucleotides read TGTGCCTGGAGTGTAACTAGCGGGACTGAAGCTTTCTTT. The encoded protein is CAWSVTSGTEAFF.

This sequence joins TRBV5-4 and TRBJ1-1, with 7 bases that match TRBD1. With V trimmed by 4 bases and J by 3 bases, 3 bases remained unmatched. The CDR3 contains 13 residues. Germline values: CDR1 SGHNT, CDR2 YYREEE (reference sequence). Here the CDR3 DNA reads TGTGCCAGCAGCCGGGACAGCCACACTGAAGCTTTCTTT. Residues: CASSRDSHTEAFF. Using reference TRBV5-4 and TRBJ1-1 for the parts outside the CDR3, the full variable domain is ETGVTQSPTHLIKTRGQQVTLRCSSQSGHNTVSWYQQALGQGPQFIFQYYREEENGRGNFPPRFSGLQFPNYSSELNVNALELDDSALYLCASSRDSHTEAFFGQGTRLTVV.

The gene calls are TRBV3-1 (or the pseudogene TRBV3-2) and TRBJ1-1; TRBD1 agrees at 7 bases. Germline CDR1 LGHDT, CDR2 YNNKEL (reference sequence). With 3 bases clipped from V and 4 bases from J, the junction kept 5 bases outside the gene matches. The CDR3 consists of 14 residues. The CDR3 loop is CASSHIQGRTEAFF. CDR3 coding DNA: TGTGCCAGCAGCCATATACAGGGGCGCACTGAAGCTTTCTTT.

The chain couples TRBV12-3 or TRBV12-4 to TRBJ2-7; no clear D. The V and J ends lost 5 bases and 3 bases respectively, with 5 bases between them. CDR3 size: 11 residues. CDR3 residues: CASSPDYEQYF. CDR3 DNA sequence: TGTGCCAGCAGTCCAGACTACGAGCAGTACTTC.

This rearrangement joins TRBV7-8 to TRBJ1-6; 8 positions match TRBD1. From germline, CDR1 is SGHVS and CDR2 FQNEAQ. After removal of 2 bases from V and 3 bases from J, the junction contained 3 bases not matched to a gene. The CDR3 is made up of 16 amino acids. The CDR3 here is CASSLSGGNYNSPLHF. DNA for the CDR3: TGTGCCAGCAGCTTATCAGGGGGCAACTATAATTCACCCCTCCACTTT.